The present T cell receptor (beta chain) was sequenced within a study of T-cell reconstitution after alpha-beta-depleted transplantation in children (TCRdb year 2016). Looking at the study overall: The study quantitatively tracked T-cell immune reconstitution after TCRalphabeta/CD19-depleted allogeneic hematopoietic cell transplantation in children using TCR repertoire profiling.

This clonotype showed up just a few times. This receptor's antigen is unknown. The sample holds no much larger clone one base away, and base qualities are not on file. Library preparation used PCR. Sequencing used an Illumina HiSeq 2500. To normalize quantification of the TCRbeta repertoire, the TCR libraries were built with molecular barcoding that relied on unique molecular identifiers. Starting from the raw public reads, TCRdb applied fastp trimming at Q25, assembled clones with MiXCR and retained in-frame beta chains. Identical CDR3 proteins give one entry, which carries the most common genes and DNA. The sample table records tens of thousands of distinct CDR3 sequences; approximately 7.3% of these occur just once. The top ten hold around 2.5% of the sample. CDR1 and CDR2 are read off the germline V gene as MGHRA and YSYEKL. The junction carries 28 bases between V and J, which are trimmed by 3 bases and 4 bases respectively. Measured from the cysteine to the phenylalanine, the CDR3 is 19 residues long. Only the CDR3 portion is preserved as DNA: 57 bases, with reading frame beginning at the first base.

This chain joins TRBV4-1 to TRBJ2-7; perhaps TRBD1 is the D gene, with 7 bases matching. The source of this sequence is a human donor who donated a stem cell graft to a child with acute lymphoblastic leukemia. The sample in question was PBMCs from the stem cell graft donor, obtained from the stem cell graft. The sequenced DNA: TGCGCCAGCAGCCAGGCTGACAGGGACTGGGAGTCCCCTTTTTACGAGCAGTACTTC. Its protein is CASSQADRDWESPFYEQYF.